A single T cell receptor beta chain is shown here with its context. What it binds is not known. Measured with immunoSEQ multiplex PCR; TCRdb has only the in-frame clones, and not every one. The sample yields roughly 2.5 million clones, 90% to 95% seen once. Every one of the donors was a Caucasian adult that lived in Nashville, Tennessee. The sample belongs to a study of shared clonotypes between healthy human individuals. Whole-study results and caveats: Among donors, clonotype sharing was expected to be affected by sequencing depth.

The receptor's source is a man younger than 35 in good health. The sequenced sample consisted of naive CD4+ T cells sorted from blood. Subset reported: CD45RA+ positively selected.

For the CDR3, the DNA is TGTGCCATCCGGGGGGACCCAAACACCGGGGAGCTGTTTTTT. It yields the protein CAIRGDPNTGELFF. V usage is TRBV10-3 and J usage is TRBJ2-2; the match to TRBD2 covers 7 bases. The CDR3 runs 14 residues. Germline CDR1 reads ENHRY; CDR2 reads SYGVKD. Trimming removed 8 bases from V and 2 bases from J; junction bases left unmatched: 5.